These 28 T cell receptor beta chains were all obtained from the same sample, sequenced in a study of T cells in Graves' hyperthyroidism and ophthalmopathy. Using RNA transcripts as the source, TCR beta CDR3 regions were amplified. HTBI primers were employed in a first-round RT-PCR of the TCR CDR3. Via MiXCR, TCRdb re-called the multiplex PCR reads, giving one row per CDR3 protein. Of approximately 430,000 distinct CDR3 sequences listed, roughly 15% are singletons. Sequenced input: blood. These receptor sequences come from a man between 18 and 29 years old with Graves' ophthalmopathy.

This clonotype has at least ten counts. The rearrangement links TRBV10-3 to TRBJ2-5; 9 bases are shared with TRBD1. The germline gives CDR1 ENHRY, CDR2 SYGVKD. J lost 0 bases, V lost 11 bases, and 10 bases had no gene match. CDR3 size: 15 residues. CDR3 bases: TGTGCCTCCACCCGGGACAGGGTTAACCAAGAGACCCAGTACTTC. It encodes CASTRDRVNQETQYF.

This clonotype was recorded at least ten times. V gene TRBV12-3 or TRBV12-4 combines with J gene TRBJ1-6; TRBD1 matches at 7 bases. The J segment lost 6 bases and the V segment lost 4 bases, leaving 6 bases of the junction unmatched. The CDR3 runs 15 residues. In nucleotides, the CDR3 is TGTGCCAGCAGTTGGGGACAGAGCTTTAATTCACCCCTCCACTTT. The encoded protein is CASSWGQSFNSPLHF.

This clonotype came up many times. The chain employs TRBV12-3 or TRBV12-4 and TRBJ1-1; 8 bases agree with TRBD1. This CDR3 contains 13 residues. The trim removed 5 bases at V and 5 bases at J, leaving 4 bases unmatched. The CDR3 here is CASSIQGGTEAFF. CDR3 DNA: TGTGCCAGCAGTATACAGGGGGGAACTGAAGCTTTCTTT.

This clonotype was picked up many times. The rearrangement links TRBV6-1 to TRBJ2-3, with TRBD2 matching over 12 bases. Looked up from germline, CDR1 is MNHNS and CDR2 is SASEGT. V trimming: 3 bases; J trimming: 3 bases; junction bases outside the gene matches: 1. The CDR3 is made up of 15 amino acids. The CDR3 nucleotides read TGTGCCAGCAGTGACCTAGCGGGGGGGACAGATACGCAGTATTTT. It specifies CASSDLAGGTDTQYF.

This clonotype was seen at least ten times. The chain recombines TRBV20-1 with TRBJ2-1; a possible D gene is TRBD2 (5 bases). The CDR3 consists of 10 residues. In germline, CDR1 is DFQATT, CDR2 SNEGSKA (reference sequence). The ends were cut back, 8 bases at V and 8 bases at J, with 10 bases in the middle. CDR3 sequence reads: CSISADEQFF. DNA for the CDR3: TGCAGTATTAGCGCCGATGAGCAGTTCTTC.

This clonotype was counted ten times or more. J is TRBJ2-3 and V is TRBV2; 7 nucleotides align to TRBD1. The CDR3 has 15 residues. V was pared by 6 bases and J by 3 bases, with 9 bases of the junction left unmatched. The germline CDR1 and CDR2 sequences are SNHLY and FYNNEI. DNA for the CDR3: TGTGCCAGCAGACCTAGACAGGGAAGGACAGATACGCAGTATTTT. It encodes CASRPRQGRTDTQYF. The whole variable domain, remainder taken from reference TRBV2 and TRBJ2-3, is EPEVTQTPSHQVTQMGQEVILRCVPISNHLYFYWYRQILGQKVEFLVSFYNNEISEKSEIFDDQFSVERPDGSNFTLKIRSTKLEDSAMYFCASRPRQGRTDTQYFGPGTRLTVL.

The chain recombines TRBV3-1 with TRBJ2-2; no clear D. Germline V gene lookup returns CDR1 LGHDT and CDR2 YNNKEL (reference sequence). The CDR3 contains 13 residues. Between the trimmed V and J ends, which lost 1 base and 7 bases, there was a span of 7 bases. The CDR3 spells CASSQGGRGELFF. CDR3 bases: TGTGCCAGCAGCCAAGGAGGTCGCGGGGAGCTGTTTTTT. The full variable domain, in which reference TRBV3-1 and TRBJ2-2 provide the parts outside the CDR3, is DTAVSQTPKYLVTQMGNDKSIKCEQNLGHDTMYWYKQDSKKFLKIMFSYNNKELIINETVPNRFSPKSPDKAHLNLHINSLELGDSAVYFCASSQGGRGELFFGEGSRLTVL.

As for this clonotype: A read error may explain this, as a much larger clone is one base away. V is TRBV3-1 and J is TRBJ2-3; D not certain. This CDR3 is built from 13 residues. Germline loops: CDR1 LGHDT, CDR2 YNNKEL (reference sequence). The chain's CDR3 is CASGQASTDTQYF. The DNA for the CDR3 is TGTGCCAGCGGCCAGGCTAGCACAGATACGCAGTATTTT.

This clonotype showed up many times. This chain uses TRBV10-3 with TRBJ2-7; D is unresolved. V lost 4 bases and J lost 6, with 7 bases in between. CDR3 length equals 11 residues. From germline, CDR1 is ENHRY and CDR2 SYGVKD. CDR3 loop: CAISVGLEQYF. CDR3 nucleotide sequence: TGTGCCATCAGTGTCGGGCTCGAGCAGTACTTC.

This clonotype was picked up many times. The chain is built from TRBV3-1 and TRBJ1-5, with a weak D call TRBD1 (5 bases). Germline CDR1 LGHDT, CDR2 YNNKEL (reference sequence). This CDR3 comprises 12 residues. Between the trimmed V and J ends, which lost 1 base and 9 bases, there was a span of 7 bases. The CDR3 region has the DNA TGTGCCAGCAGCCAAGCGGGGGGGCCCCAGCATTTT. Translating it yields CASSQAGGPQHF.

The chain joins TRBV2 to TRBJ2-2; the match to TRBD1 covers 7 bases. After removal of 3 bases from V and 1 base from J, the junction contained 5 bases not matched to a gene. Germline V gene data show CDR1 as SNHLY and CDR2 as FYNNEI. This CDR3 contains 16 residues. CDR3 sequence reads: CASSDPTGMNTGELFF. DNA for the CDR3: TGTGCCAGCAGTGACCCGACAGGGATGAACACCGGGGAGCTGTTTTTT.

This clonotype was counted ten times or more. This chain links TRBV12-3 or TRBV12-4 with TRBJ1-1; 9 bases agree with TRBD1. The V and J ends lost 6 bases and 6 bases, in that order; junction bases with no gene match: 5. This CDR3 spans 13 amino acids. For the CDR3, the DNA is TGTGCCAGCAGGTACAGGGGGCTAGCTGAAGCTTTCTTT. Encoded protein: CASRYRGLAEAFF.

V usage is TRBV20-1 and J usage is TRBJ2-7, with D hard to call. Germline values: CDR1 DFQATT, CDR2 SNEGSKA (reference sequence). Trimming took 0 bases from V and 2 from J, leaving 14 bases between them. The CDR3 covers 15 residues. In DNA form, the CDR3 reads TGCAGTGCTAGAGATCGGTGGGATGTGGCCTACGAGCAGTACTTC. As protein: CSARDRWDVAYEQYF.

This clonotype was seen repeatedly, ten times or more. V usage is TRBV20-1 and J usage is TRBJ1-1; perhaps TRBD1 as D (6 bases). Trimming left V 3 bases short and J 5 bases short, with 10 bases between. CDR1 and CDR2 from the germline V gene are DFQATT and SNEGSKA (reference sequence). The CDR3 runs to 12 residues. The CDR3 here is CSASNRETEAFF. In nucleotides, the CDR3 is TGCAGTGCTAGTAACAGGGAAACTGAAGCTTTCTTT.

This clonotype was recorded at least ten times. The chain links TRBV2 to TRBJ1-3, with unresolved D. Trimming took 3 bases from V and 0 from J, leaving 12 bases between them. Germline CDR1 is SNHLY and CDR2 is FYNNEI. The CDR3 spans 16 residues. The CDR3 spells CASSDREVYSGNTIYF. The CDR3 DNA follows: TGTGCCAGCAGTGATCGGGAGGTGTACTCTGGAAACACCATATATTTT.

V and J are TRBV20-1 and TRBJ2-3; 14 nucleotides line up with TRBD2. Germline lookup yields CDR1 DFQATT and CDR2 SNEGSKA (reference sequence). Losses at the gene ends were 3 bases for V and 6 bases for J; bases not matched to a gene: 8. The CDR3 has 16 amino acids. The CDR3 region is CSASPTSGRAMDTQYF. The DNA of the CDR3 is TGCAGTGCTAGCCCGACTAGCGGGAGGGCCATGGATACGCAGTATTTT.

This clonotype came up many times. The J gene is TRBJ1-1, the V gene TRBV12-3 or TRBV12-4; no definite D call. The CDR3 contains 12 residues. With 3 bases removed from V and 6 bases from J, the gap between germline ends came to 8 bases. CDR3: CASSFGWPEAFF. The CDR3 DNA follows: TGTGCCAGCAGTTTCGGGTGGCCTGAAGCTTTCTTT.

This clonotype was detected ten times or more. This chain connects TRBV11-2 to TRBJ2-1; the D call may be TRBD1 or TRBD2 (5 bases each). The ends were cut back, 1 base at V and 9 bases at J, with 13 bases in the middle. The CDR3 sequence is 14 residues long. Germline assignment: CDR1 SGHAT and CDR2 FQNNGV. DNA for the CDR3: TGTGCCAGCAGCTTAGCAGGGAGTAGTAGTGAGCAGTTCTTC. Translating gives CASSLAGSSSEQFF. The full variable domain, completed using reference TRBV11-2 and TRBJ2-1, is EAGVAQSPRYKIIEKRQSVAFWCNPISGHATLYWYQQILGQGPKLLIQFQNNGVVDDSQLPKDRFSAERLKGVDSTLKIQPAKLEDSAVYLCASSLAGSSSEQFFGPGTRLTVL.

The chain combines TRBV27 with TRBJ2-7; D ambiguous. The germline V gene encodes CDR1 MNHEY and CDR2 SMNVEV (reference sequence). The CDR3 loop spans 14 amino acids. V was trimmed by 5 bases and J by 0 bases, leaving 11 bases between them. The CDR3 bases are TGTGCCAGCAGTCGCTCGACGGGCTCCTACGAGCAGTACTTC. As protein: CASSRSTGSYEQYF.

Many counts were recorded for this clonotype. V usage is TRBV4-1 and J usage is TRBJ2-1, with D hard to call. This CDR3 is 14 amino acids long. Trimming took 0 bases from V and 10 from J, leaving 13 bases between them. Per the germline V gene, CDR1 is MGHRA and CDR2 is YSYEKL. The CDR3 DNA sequence: TGCGCCAGCAGCCAAGATCACGCCGGCCGGGAGCAGTTCTTC. This sequence encodes CASSQDHAGREQFF.

This clonotype was detected ten times or more. The chain uses TRBV3-1 and TRBJ1-3, with 7 nucleotides matching TRBD1. The CDR3 runs 16 residues. Germline trimming cut 6 bases from V and 0 bases from J; bases unmatched to any gene: 8. CDR1 and CDR2 from the germline V gene are LGHDT and YNNKEL (reference sequence). The CDR3 nucleotides read TGTGCCAGCAGACTCACACGGGACAGCTCTGGAAACACCATATATTTT. It encodes CASRLTRDSSGNTIYF.

The rearrangement joins TRBV25-1 to TRBJ2-5; D possibly corresponds to TRBD1 (5 bases). The germline V gene encodes CDR1 MGHDK and CDR2 SYGVNS. Trimming removed 5 bases at V and 1 base at J, with 11 bases between. This CDR3 is built from 14 residues. CDR3: CASSQGTFQETQYF. For the CDR3, the DNA is TGTGCCAGCAGTCAGGGAACCTTCCAAGAGACCCAGTACTTC.

The chain couples TRBV3-1 to TRBJ1-2; TRBD1 aligns across 7 bases. The CDR3 extends over 13 amino acids. With V trimmed by 4 bases and J by 7 bases, 6 bases remained unmatched. Germline CDR1 LGHDT, CDR2 YNNKEL (reference sequence). Here the CDR3 reads CASSPGQAGGYTF. The CDR3 nucleotides read TGTGCCAGCAGCCCCGGACAGGCCGGTGGCTACACCTTC.

This clonotype was seen many times. The gene calls are TRBV11-2 and TRBJ2-7; 9 bases are shared with TRBD2. The V segment lost 1 base and the J segment 3 bases; nucleotides outside the gene matches: 7. CDR1 is SGHAT and CDR2 is FQNNGV in the germline V gene. The CDR3 length is 16 residues. CDR3 in amino acids: CASSLGGGEFVYEQYF. The CDR3 DNA is TGTGCCAGCAGCTTAGGCGGGGGGGAGTTTGTCTACGAGCAGTACTTC. Combining the CDR3 with reference TRBV11-2 and TRBJ2-7 gives the whole variable domain EAGVAQSPRYKIIEKRQSVAFWCNPISGHATLYWYQQILGQGPKLLIQFQNNGVVDDSQLPKDRFSAERLKGVDSTLKIQPAKLEDSAVYLCASSLGGGEFVYEQYFGPGTRLTVT.

This clonotype came up many times. V and J are TRBV6-1 and TRBJ2-7; 7 bases match TRBD1. Germline CDR1 reads MNHNS; CDR2 reads SASEGT. The junction had 6 bases not matched to a gene; V was cut back by 1 base and J by 3 bases. The length of the CDR3 is 15 residues. The CDR3 sequence is CASSEGTGPVYEQYF. CDR3 bases: TGTGCCAGCAGTGAAGGGACAGGACCGGTCTACGAGCAGTACTTC.

This clonotype was counted at least ten times. The chain employs TRBV5-1 and TRBJ1-6, with 9 bases matching TRBD1. CDR3 size: 17 residues. V gave up 4 bases and J gave up 5 bases; unmatched junction bases: 10. Per germline, CDR1 SGHRS and CDR2 YFSETQ. The CDR3 spells CASSARDRALNNSPLHF. The CDR3, as DNA: TGCGCCAGCAGCGCCCGGGACAGGGCATTGAATAATTCACCCCTCCACTTT.

This clonotype was detected a few times. V is TRBV20-1 and J is TRBJ1-1, with a tentative D call TRBD1 (6 bases). Germline V gene lookup returns CDR1 DFQATT and CDR2 SNEGSKA (reference sequence). This CDR3 region has 13 residues. The V end was cut by 1 base, the J end by 6 bases, with 12 bases between. The CDR3 DNA reads as TGCAGTGCTAGAGTACAGGGTGGTCCTGAAGCTTTCTTT. Protein: CSARVQGGPEAFF.

This clonotype has a count of ten or more. The V call is TRBV7-2, the J call TRBJ2-7, with 7 positions matching TRBD1. Unmatched junction bases numbered 10, after V lost 5 bases and J lost 3 bases. This CDR3 has 15 residues. CDR1 is SGHTA, CDR2 FQGNSA, per germline. The CDR3 bases are TGTGCCAGCAGCCGGGGCACAGGGGTAGGCTACGAGCAGTACTTC. As protein: CASSRGTGVGYEQYF. The full variable domain, with the rest looked up from reference TRBV7-2 and TRBJ2-7, is GAGVSQSPSNKVTEKGKDVELRCDPISGHTALYWYRQSLGQGLEFLIYFQGNSAPDKSGLPSDRFSAERTGGSVSTLTIQRTQQEDSAVYLCASSRGTGVGYEQYFGPGTRLTVT.